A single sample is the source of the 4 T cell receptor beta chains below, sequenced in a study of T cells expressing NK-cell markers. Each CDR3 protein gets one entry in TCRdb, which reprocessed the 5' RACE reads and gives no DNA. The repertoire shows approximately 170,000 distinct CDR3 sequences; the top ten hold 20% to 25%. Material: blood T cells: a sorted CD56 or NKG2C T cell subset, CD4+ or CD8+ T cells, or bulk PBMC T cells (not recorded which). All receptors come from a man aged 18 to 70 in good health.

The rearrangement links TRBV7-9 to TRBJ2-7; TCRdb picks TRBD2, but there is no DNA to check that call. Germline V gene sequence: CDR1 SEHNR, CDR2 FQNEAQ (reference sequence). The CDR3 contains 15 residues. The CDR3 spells CASSFGSGGMNEQYF. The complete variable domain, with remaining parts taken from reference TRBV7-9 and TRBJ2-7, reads DTGVSQNPRHKITKRGQNVTFRCDPISEHNRLYWYRQTLGQGPEFLTYFQNEAQLEKSRLLSDRFSAERPKGSFSTLEIQRTEQGDSAMYLCASSFGSGGMNEQYFGPGTRLTVT.

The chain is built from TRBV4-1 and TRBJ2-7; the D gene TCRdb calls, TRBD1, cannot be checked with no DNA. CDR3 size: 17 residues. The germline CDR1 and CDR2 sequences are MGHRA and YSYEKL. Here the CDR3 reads CASSFELWGALGYEQYF.

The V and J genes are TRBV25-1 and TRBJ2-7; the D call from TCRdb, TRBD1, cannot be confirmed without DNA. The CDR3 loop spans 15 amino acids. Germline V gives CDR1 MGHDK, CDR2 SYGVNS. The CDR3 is CASSAPDRGDYEQYF.

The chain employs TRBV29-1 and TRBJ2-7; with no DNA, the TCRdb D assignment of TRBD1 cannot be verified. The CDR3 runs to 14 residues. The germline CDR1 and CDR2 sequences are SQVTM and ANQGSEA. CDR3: CSVLVTGSSYEQYF.